This entry features one T cell receptor (beta chain) sequence. Its specificity is unknown. The data stem from a study of OX40 agonist ivuxolimab in advanced cancers. Study at large: The dose of intravenous ivuxolimab that patients received every 2 weeks ranged from 0.01 to 10 mg/kg. Males comprised 70% to 90% of the group, whose mean age was approximately 61 years (range 23 to 79). Patients enrolled in dose escalation were diagnosed with hepatocellular carcinoma, melanoma, renal cell or head and neck cancer. Study-level points and caveats: The antigens recognized by the expanded peripheral T cells, that is their antigen specificity, were not determined.

Germline-derived CDR1 and CDR2 are MNHNS and SASEGT. The CDR3 totals 15 residues. V was shortened by 1 base and J by 5 bases, with 11 bases between the two germline ends. The assay was immunoSEQ multiplex PCR, and TCRdb's table has in-frame clones only and misses some. The profile covers approximately 24,000 clones, with roughly 85% appearing a single time and approximately 17% taken by the ten largest. Sequenced here: CD4+ or CD8+ T cells sorted from blood, sampled in a trial of the OX40 agonist ivuxolimab. This receptor was obtained from an adult with an advanced solid tumor such as melanoma, head and neck, liver or kidney cancer. The chain recombines TRBV6-1 with TRBJ1-4, with D tentatively TRBD1 (5 bases). The CDR3, as DNA: TGTGCCAGCAGTGAAGTGGGGGGAGCGAATGAAAAACTGTTTTTT. Protein product: CASSEVGGANEKLFF.